This T cell receptor beta chain was retrieved from a study of blood T cells in healthy people across ages. This clonotype was seen only a few times. V gave up 5 bases and J gave up 7 bases; unmatched junction bases: 12. The germline gives CDR1 SGHTA, CDR2 FQGNSA. The CDR3 has 15 amino acids. Primed by a sample-barcoded 5' primer and a J-beta primer mix, a second PCR proceeded for roughly 7 to 11 cycles. TCRdb processed the 5' RACE reads anew with MiXCR; each CDR3 protein has one entry. The data hold about 570,000 distinct CDR3 sequences, with 25% to 30% observed a single time. The chain carries TRBV7-2 and TRBJ1-2; 8 bases line up with TRBD1. This TCR was recovered from a woman between 65 and 79 years old in good health. Sequenced input: blood. In nucleotides, the CDR3 is TGTGCCAGCAGCCGGGACGGACAGGGAATTGGTGGCTACACCTTC. This translates into CASSRDGQGIGGYTF.